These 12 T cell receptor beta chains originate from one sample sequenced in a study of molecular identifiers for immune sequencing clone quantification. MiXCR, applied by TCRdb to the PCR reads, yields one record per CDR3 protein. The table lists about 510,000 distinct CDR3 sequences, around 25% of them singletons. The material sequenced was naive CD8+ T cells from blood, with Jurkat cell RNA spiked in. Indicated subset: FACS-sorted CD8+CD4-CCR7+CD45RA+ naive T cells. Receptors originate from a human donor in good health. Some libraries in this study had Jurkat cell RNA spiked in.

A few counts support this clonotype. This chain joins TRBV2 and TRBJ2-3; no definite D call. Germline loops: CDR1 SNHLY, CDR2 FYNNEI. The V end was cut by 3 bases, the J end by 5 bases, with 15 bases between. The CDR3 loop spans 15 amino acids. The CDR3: CASSDFISAQDTQYF. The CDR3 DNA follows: TGTGCCAGCAGTGACTTCATTTCAGCACAAGATACGCAGTATTTT.

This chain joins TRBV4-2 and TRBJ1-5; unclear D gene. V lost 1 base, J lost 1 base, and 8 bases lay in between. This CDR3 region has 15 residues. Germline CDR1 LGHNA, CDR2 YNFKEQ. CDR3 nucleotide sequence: TGTGCCAGCAGCCAAGCCGAGGACAGCAATCAGCCCCAGCATTTT. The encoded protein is CASSQAEDSNQPQHF.

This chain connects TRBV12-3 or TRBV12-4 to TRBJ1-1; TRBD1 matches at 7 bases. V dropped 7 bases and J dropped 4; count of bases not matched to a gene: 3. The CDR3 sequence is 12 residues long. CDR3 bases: TGTGCCAGCAAACAGGGGATCACTGAAGCTTTCTTT. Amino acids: CASKQGITEAFF.

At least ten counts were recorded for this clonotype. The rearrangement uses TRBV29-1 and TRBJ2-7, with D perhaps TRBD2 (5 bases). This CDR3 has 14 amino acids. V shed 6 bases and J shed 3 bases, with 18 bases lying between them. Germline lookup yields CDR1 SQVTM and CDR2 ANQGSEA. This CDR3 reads CSVLTGPGSYEQYF. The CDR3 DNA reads TGCAGCGTCCTCACCGGGCCTGGGAGCTACGAGCAGTACTTC.

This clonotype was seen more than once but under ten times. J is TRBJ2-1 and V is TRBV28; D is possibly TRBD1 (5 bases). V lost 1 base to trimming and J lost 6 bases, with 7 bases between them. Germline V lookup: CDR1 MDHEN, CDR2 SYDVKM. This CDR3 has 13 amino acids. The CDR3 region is CASSLFRANEQFF. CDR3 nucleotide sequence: TGTGCCAGCAGTTTATTCAGGGCCAATGAGCAGTTCTTC.

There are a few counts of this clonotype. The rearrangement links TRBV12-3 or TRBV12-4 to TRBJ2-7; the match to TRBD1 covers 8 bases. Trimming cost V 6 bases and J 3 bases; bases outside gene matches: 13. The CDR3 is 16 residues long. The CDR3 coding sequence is TGTGCCAGCAGGTACTCCGGGGACAGGCGGATCTACGAGCAGTACTTC. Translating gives CASRYSGDRRIYEQYF.

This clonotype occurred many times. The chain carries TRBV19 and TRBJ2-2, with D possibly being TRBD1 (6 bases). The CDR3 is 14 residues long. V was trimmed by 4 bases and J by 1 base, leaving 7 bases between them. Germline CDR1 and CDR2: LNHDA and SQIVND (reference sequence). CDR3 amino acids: CASSKGVNTGELFF. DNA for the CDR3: TGTGCCAGTAGTAAGGGGGTGAACACCGGGGAGCTGTTTTTT.

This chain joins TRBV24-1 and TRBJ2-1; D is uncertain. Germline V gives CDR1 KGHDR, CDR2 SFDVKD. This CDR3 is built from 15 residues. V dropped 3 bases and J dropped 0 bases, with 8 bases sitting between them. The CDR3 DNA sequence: TGTGCCACCAGTGATGAGAAGAGCTCCTACAATGAGCAGTTCTTC. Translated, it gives CATSDEKSSYNEQFF.

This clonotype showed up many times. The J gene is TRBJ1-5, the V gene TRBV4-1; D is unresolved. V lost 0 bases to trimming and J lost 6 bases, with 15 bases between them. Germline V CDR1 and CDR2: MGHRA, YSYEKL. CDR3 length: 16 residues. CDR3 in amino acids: CASSQDGALPGQPQHF. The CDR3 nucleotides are TGCGCCAGCAGCCAAGATGGAGCCTTACCCGGTCAGCCCCAGCATTTT.

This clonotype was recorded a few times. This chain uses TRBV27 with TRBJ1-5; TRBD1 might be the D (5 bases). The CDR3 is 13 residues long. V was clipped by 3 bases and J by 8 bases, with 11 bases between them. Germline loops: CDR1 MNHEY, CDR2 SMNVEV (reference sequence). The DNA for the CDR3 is TGTGCCAGCAGTTTGGGGGTGACGGAGCCCCAGCATTTT. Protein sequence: CASSLGVTEPQHF.

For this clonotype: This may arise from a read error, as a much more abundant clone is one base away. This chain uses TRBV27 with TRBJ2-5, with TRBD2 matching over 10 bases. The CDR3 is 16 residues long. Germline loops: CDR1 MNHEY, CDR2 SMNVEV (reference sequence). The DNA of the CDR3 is TGTGCCAGCAGTTTGAGTTCACTAGCGGGACAAGAGACCCGGTACTTC. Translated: CASSLSSLAGQETRYF.

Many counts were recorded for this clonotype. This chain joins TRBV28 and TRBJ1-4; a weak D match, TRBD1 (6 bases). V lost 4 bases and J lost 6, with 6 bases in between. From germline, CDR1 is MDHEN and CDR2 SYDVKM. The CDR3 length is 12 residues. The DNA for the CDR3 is TGTGCCAGCAGTTCAGGGGATGAAAAACTGTTTTTT. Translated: CASSSGDEKLFF.